One sample yielded the 21 T cell receptor beta chains listed below, sequenced in a study of blood T cell repertoires in COVID-19. The method was immunoSEQ multiplex PCR; TCRdb's version includes in-frame clones alone and lacks a portion of them. The sample has 200,000 to 250,000 clones; 70% to 90% are singletons. Sequencing input: peripheral blood. The receptor source for this set is a man aged 50-59 years with COVID-19, enrolled during active disease.

The genes are TRBV28 and TRBJ2-3; 11 nucleotides match TRBD2. Unmatched junction bases numbered 8, after V lost 2 bases and J lost 7 bases. Per germline, CDR1 MDHEN and CDR2 SYDVKM. The CDR3 is 16 amino acids. The CDR3 is CASSLGDSGGAYTQYF. The CDR3 DNA reads TGTGCCAGCAGTTTAGGGGATAGCGGGGGGGCTTATACGCAGTATTTT.

This chain uses TRBV7-9 with TRBJ1-2; a weak D match, TRBD1 (5 bases). CDR3 length equals 14 residues. In germline, CDR1 is SEHNR, CDR2 FQNEAQ (reference sequence). The V and J ends lost 6 bases and 4 bases respectively, with 15 bases between them. The CDR3 nucleotides read TGTGCCAGCAGGCCCATTGGAGACAGCTATGGCTACACCTTC. Its translation is CASRPIGDSYGYTF. The complete variable domain, with remaining parts taken from reference TRBV7-9 and TRBJ1-2, reads DTGVSQNPRHKITKRGQNVTFRCDPISEHNRLYWYRQTLGQGPEFLTYFQNEAQLEKSRLLSDRFSAERPKGSFSTLEIQRTEQGDSAMYLCASRPIGDSYGYTFGSGTRLTVV.

This chain links TRBV29-1 with TRBJ2-7, with D perhaps matching TRBD2 (5 bases). V lost 7 bases and J 0 bases, leaving 10 bases between the germline ends. Germline V gene sequence: CDR1 SQVTM, CDR2 ANQGSEA. The CDR3 contains 12 residues. The CDR3 coding sequence is TGCAGCGCACGAGGGAGCTCCTACGAGCAGTACTTC. Protein sequence: CSARGSSYEQYF.

This clone was picked up a small number of times. The chain links TRBV5-6 to TRBJ1-2, with D maybe TRBD1 (6 bases). Germline lookup yields CDR1 SGHDT and CDR2 YYEEEE. The CDR3 totals 15 residues. Trimming cost V 3 bases and J 7 bases, with 19 bases left between them. The CDR3 here is CASSWETGFMRGYTF. CDR3 sequence (DNA): TGTGCCAGCAGCTGGGAAACAGGGTTTATGCGTGGCTACACCTTC.

Worth noting for this clone: Other DNA variants within this sample encode the same CDR3. This chain uses TRBV29-1 with TRBJ2-1; a weak D match, TRBD1 (6 bases). The CDR3 is 11 residues long. V was trimmed by 3 bases and J by 7 bases, leaving 7 bases between them. Per the germline V gene, CDR1 is SQVTM and CDR2 is ANQGSEA. CDR3 sequence: CSVDRGNEQFF. DNA of the CDR3: TGCAGCGTTGACAGGGGTAATGAGCAGTTCTTC.

This chain connects TRBV19 to TRBJ1-2; perhaps TRBD1 as D (6 bases). Germline values: CDR1 LNHDA, CDR2 SQIVND (reference sequence). This CDR3 is 12 amino acids long. V was clipped by 7 bases and J by 6 bases, with 12 bases between them. CDR3 sequence reads: CASTLGAHGYTF. The DNA for the CDR3 is TGTGCCAGTACCCTGGGGGCCCATGGCTACACCTTC.

The J gene is TRBJ2-1, the V gene TRBV3-1 (or the pseudogene TRBV3-2), with D maybe TRBD2 (6 bases). CDR1 is LGHDT and CDR2 is YNNKEL in the germline V gene (reference sequence). CDR3 length equals 15 residues. V lost 1 base and J 0 bases, leaving 7 bases between the germline ends. For the CDR3, the DNA is TGTGCCAGCAGCCAAGGACTAGACTCCTACAATGAGCAGTTCTTC. It codes for CASSQGLDSYNEQFF.

The chain employs TRBV6-4 and TRBJ2-1; D gene unclear. V lost 5 bases and J 4 bases, leaving 15 bases between the germline ends. Germline V gene data show CDR1 as MRHNA and CDR2 as SNTAGT. The CDR3 sequence is 15 residues long. CDR3 sequence (DNA): TGTGCCAGCAGTTCAGCCGGAGAGGATTACAATGAGCAGTTCTTC. As protein: CASSSAGEDYNEQFF.

The rearrangement joins TRBV20-1 to TRBJ2-1; TRBD1 matches at 7 bases. The V gene end was trimmed by 3 bases and the J gene end by 7 bases; junction bases not matched to a gene: 3. Per the germline V gene, CDR1 is DFQATT and CDR2 is SNEGSKA (reference sequence). The CDR3 runs 12 residues. CDR3 sequence: CSASDRANEQFF. In DNA form, the CDR3 reads TGCAGTGCTAGTGACAGGGCGAATGAGCAGTTCTTC.

The chain joins TRBV3-1 (or the pseudogene TRBV3-2) to TRBJ2-1, with D unresolved. Trimming cost V 1 base and J 2 bases, with 12 bases left between them. Germline values: CDR1 LGHDT, CDR2 YNNKEL (reference sequence). The CDR3 consists of 16 residues. The CDR3 region is CASSQGLRKTYNEQFF. CDR3 sequence (DNA): TGTGCCAGCAGCCAAGGGTTGCGGAAGACCTACAATGAGCAGTTCTTC.

This rearrangement joins TRBV3-1 (or the pseudogene TRBV3-2) to TRBJ1-1; D gene unclear. Germline CDR1 and CDR2: LGHDT and YNNKEL (reference sequence). V gave up 4 bases and J gave up 6 bases, with 18 bases separating them. The CDR3 has 15 residues. The CDR3 coding sequence is TGTGCCAGCAGCCCTACAAAGAGGGTCGTTTCTGAAGCTTTCTTT. Amino acids: CASSPTKRVVSEAFF.

The chain combines TRBV27 with TRBJ1-6; 7 bases are shared with TRBD1. The CDR3 contains 14 residues. The V and J ends lost 4 bases and 7 bases, in that order; junction bases with no gene match: 4. Germline V gene lookup returns CDR1 MNHEY and CDR2 SMNVEV (reference sequence). The CDR3 region is CASSWVGGNSPLHF. The CDR3 coding sequence is TGTGCCAGCAGTTGGGTAGGGGGCAATTCACCCCTCCACTTT.

The chain is built from TRBV1 and TRBJ1-1. TRBV1 is listed as a pseudogene. CDR3 length: 8 amino acids. CDR3 sequence: CTSSRGLF. CDR3 bases: TGCACCAGCAGCCGCGGGCTTTTT.

CDR3 DNA: TGTGCCAGCTCACGGAGTCGGGGAGAAAAACTGTTTTTT. Its protein is CASSRSRGEKLFF. The chain carries TRBV18 and TRBJ1-4; the D is unclear. Germline loops: CDR1 KGHSH, CDR2 LQKENI. Deletions cut 4 bases from V and 8 bases from J, with 11 bases between. The CDR3 contains 13 residues.

The V call is TRBV6-5, the J call TRBJ2-7; D is ambiguous. Trimming removed 6 bases from V and 2 bases from J, with 14 bases in between. There are 14 residues in the CDR3. Germline CDR1 MNHEY, CDR2 SVGAGI. CDR3 region: CASSSYDTTYEQYF. The CDR3 DNA sequence: TGTGCCAGCAGCTCCTATGACACGACCTACGAGCAGTACTTC.

The rearrangement uses TRBV2 and TRBJ2-3; maybe TRBD2 (6 bases). V was pared by 4 bases and J by 3 bases, with 14 bases between. The germline V gene encodes CDR1 SNHLY and CDR2 FYNNEI. This CDR3 comprises 15 residues. The CDR3 region has the DNA TGTGCCAGCAGTGCCTTAGCGGAAGGAACAGATACGCAGTATTTT. Translating gives CASSALAEGTDTQYF.

The V call is TRBV7-9, the J call TRBJ2-3; 8 bases are a match to TRBD1. J gave up 1 base and V 5 bases, and 5 bases lay outside the gene matches. The V gene's germline CDR1 is SEHNR and CDR2 FQNEAQ (reference sequence). This CDR3 has 15 amino acids. CDR3 sequence (DNA): TGTGCCAGCAGCCCACAGGGACAGGGCACAGATACGCAGTATTTT. Its protein product is CASSPQGQGTDTQYF. The whole variable domain, filled in from reference TRBV7-9 and TRBJ2-3, reads DTGVSQNPRHKITKRGQNVTFRCDPISEHNRLYWYRQTLGQGPEFLTYFQNEAQLEKSRLLSDRFSAERPKGSFSTLEIQRTEQGDSAMYLCASSPQGQGTDTQYFGPGTRLTVL.

The V and J genes are TRBV7-2 and TRBJ2-5, with 10 positions matching TRBD1. The V gene end was trimmed by 7 bases and the J gene end by 5 bases; junction bases not matched to a gene: 7. CDR1 and CDR2 from the germline V gene are SGHTA and FQGNSA. This CDR3 contains 14 residues. For the CDR3, the DNA is TGTGCCAGCATTCGGGACAGGGGCTGGGAGACCCAGTACTTC. This encodes CASIRDRGWETQYF.

V is TRBV7-2 and J is TRBJ1-6; 7 nucleotides match TRBD1. This CDR3 comprises 17 residues. V trimming: 8 bases; J trimming: 7 bases; junction bases outside the gene matches: 17. Germline V gene sequence: CDR1 SGHTA, CDR2 FQGNSA. The DNA of the CDR3 is TGTGCCAGCTCTCGACCCTCTGGAAGGGGGCGAAATTCACCCCTCCACTTT. This translates into CASSRPSGRGRNSPLHF.

Note on this clone: This sample includes further DNA sequences coding for the same CDR3. The rearrangement uses TRBV9 and TRBJ2-1; 8 bases agree with TRBD2. The CDR3 has 14 residues. The germline V gene encodes CDR1 SGDLS and CDR2 YYNGEE. V lost 4 bases, J lost 7 bases, and 7 bases stayed unmatched. CDR3 DNA: TGTGCCAGCAGCCCCGGGACTAGTGGAAATGAGCAGTTCTTC. Translating gives CASSPGTSGNEQFF.

The gene calls are TRBV6-5 and TRBJ2-7, with 9 bases identical to TRBD1. CDR1 is MNHEY, CDR2 SVGAGI, per germline. V lost 7 bases to trimming and J lost 3 bases; unmatched junction nucleotides: 7. The CDR3 has 14 residues. The CDR3 loop reads CASKGTGSHYEQYF. DNA of the CDR3: TGTGCCAGCAAAGGGACAGGGAGCCACTACGAGCAGTACTTC.